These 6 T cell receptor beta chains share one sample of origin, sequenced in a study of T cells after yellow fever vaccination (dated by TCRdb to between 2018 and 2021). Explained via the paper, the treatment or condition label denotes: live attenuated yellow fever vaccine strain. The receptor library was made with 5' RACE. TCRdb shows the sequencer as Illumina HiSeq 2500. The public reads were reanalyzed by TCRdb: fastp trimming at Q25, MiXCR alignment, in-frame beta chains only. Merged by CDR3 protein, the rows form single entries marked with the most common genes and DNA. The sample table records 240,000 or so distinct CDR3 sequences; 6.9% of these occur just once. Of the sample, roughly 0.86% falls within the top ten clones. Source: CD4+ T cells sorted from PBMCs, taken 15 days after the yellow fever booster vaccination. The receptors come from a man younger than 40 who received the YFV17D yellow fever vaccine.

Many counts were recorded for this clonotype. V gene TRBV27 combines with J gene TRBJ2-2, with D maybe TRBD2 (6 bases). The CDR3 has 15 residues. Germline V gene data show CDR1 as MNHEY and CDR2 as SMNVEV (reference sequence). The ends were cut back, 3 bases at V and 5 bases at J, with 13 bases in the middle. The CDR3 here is CASSFRQGGTGELFF. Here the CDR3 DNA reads TGTGCCAGCAGTTTTCGTCAGGGAGGTACCGGGGAGCTGTTTTTT.

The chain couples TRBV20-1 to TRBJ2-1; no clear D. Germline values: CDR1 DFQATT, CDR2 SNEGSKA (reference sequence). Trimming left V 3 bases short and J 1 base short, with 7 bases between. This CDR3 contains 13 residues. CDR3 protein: CSASAASYNEQFF. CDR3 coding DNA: TGCAGTGCTAGCGCCGCGTCCTACAATGAGCAGTTCTTC.

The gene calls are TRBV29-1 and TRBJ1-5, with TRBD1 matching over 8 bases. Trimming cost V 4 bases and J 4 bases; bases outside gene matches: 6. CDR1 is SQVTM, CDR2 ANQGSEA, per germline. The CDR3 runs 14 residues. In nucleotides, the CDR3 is TGCAGCGTTGGTGAGACAGGGGCTAATCAGCCCCAGCATTTT. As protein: CSVGETGANQPQHF.

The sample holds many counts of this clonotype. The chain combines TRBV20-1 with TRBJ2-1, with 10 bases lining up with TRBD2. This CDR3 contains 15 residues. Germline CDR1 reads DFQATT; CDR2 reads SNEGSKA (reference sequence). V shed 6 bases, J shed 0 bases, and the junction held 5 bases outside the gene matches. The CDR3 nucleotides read TGCAGTGCGACACTAGCGGGACGCTCCTACAATGAGCAGTTCTTC. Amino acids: CSATLAGRSYNEQFF.

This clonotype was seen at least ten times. The CDR3 spells CASSLSSPTEAFF. CDR3 coding DNA: TGTGCCAGCAGCTTAAGCAGCCCCACTGAAGCTTTCTTT. The V gene is TRBV5-6, the J gene TRBJ1-1; no clear D. V was clipped by 2 bases and J by 4 bases, with 9 bases between them. Germline V CDR1 and CDR2: SGHDT, YYEEEE. The CDR3 consists of 13 residues.

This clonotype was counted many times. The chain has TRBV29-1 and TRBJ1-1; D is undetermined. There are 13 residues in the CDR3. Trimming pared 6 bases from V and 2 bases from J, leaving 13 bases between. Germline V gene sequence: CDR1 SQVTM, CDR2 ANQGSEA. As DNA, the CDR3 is TGCAGCGTCGGAGTTACAGCCAACACTGAAGCTTTCTTT. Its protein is CSVGVTANTEAFF.